These T cell receptor beta chains were read from a single sample in a study of siplizumab effects on memory and regulatory T cells. Repertoires were generated with immunoSEQ multiplex PCR, while TCRdb's copy carries only in-frame clones and drops some. Here the sample spans approximately 60,000 clones, nearly 98% being singletons. Source material: naive CD8+ T cells sorted from blood. The origin of the receptors is a human donor in good health. Each CDR3 is given with its conserved first and last residue. D genes are given only for firm matches. For some rows the clone size is stated as once, few or many, or as a class when expanded; others skip it.

V gene,D gene,clone size,J gene,CDR3 protein,CDR3 DNA
TRBV7-9,NA,NA,TRBJ2-7,CASSSGLGLGEQYF,TGTGCCAGCAGCTCGGGACTCGGGCTTGGGGAGCAGTACTTC
TRBV19,NA,once,TRBJ1-3,CASSMSVSGNTIYF,TGTGCCAGTAGTATGTCCGTCTCTGGAAACACCATATATTTT
TRBV6-6,NA,once,TRBJ1-6,CASRTGLQDSPLHF,TGTGCCAGCAGAACAGGGTTGCAGGATTCACCCCTCCACTTT
TRBV7-9,NA,NA,TRBJ1-1,CASSLENFEAFF,TGTGCCAGCAGCTTAGAGAATTTTGAAGCTTTCTTT
TRBV7-2,TRBD2,NA,TRBJ2-5,CASSSRVAGSQETQYF,TGTGCCAGCAGCTCCCGGGTAGCGGGGTCCCAAGAGACCCAGTACTTC
TRBV6-5,NA,NA,TRBJ1-5,CASSYSGDGQQPQHF,TGTGCCAGCAGTTACAGCGGGGATGGGCAGCAGCCCCAGCATTTT
TRBV28,TRBD1,once,TRBJ2-7,CASSSRQGSYEQYF,TGTGCCAGCAGTTCTCGACAGGGCTCCTACGAGCAGTACTTC
TRBV6-5,NA,NA,TRBJ2-7,CASSSRGMDYEQYF,TGTGCCAGCAGTTCTCGGGGAATGGACTACGAGCAGTACTTC
TRBV2,TRBD1,NA,TRBJ2-1,CASRETGSGYNEQFF,TGTGCCAGCAGGGAGACAGGGTCAGGGTACAATGAGCAGTTCTTC
TRBV29-1,NA,once,TRBJ2-3,CSVFGGSTDTQYF,TGCAGCGTTTTCGGAGGAAGCACAGATACGCAGTATTTT
TRBV7-8,NA,NA,TRBJ1-3,CASRLEAADRLSGNTIYF,TGTGCCAGCAGGTTAGAAGCGGCCGACAGACTCTCTGGAAACACCATATATTTT